One sample yielded the 15 T cell receptor beta chains listed below, sequenced in a study of T cell responses to AZD1222 COVID-19 vaccine. TCRdb's table, derived via immunoSEQ multiplex PCR, lists solely in-frame clones and lacks some. The sample lists some 150,000 clones; 75% to 95% were seen once. This sample comprised peripheral blood, obtained on day 0 of AZD1222 vaccination. The receptors shown here come from an adult in good health.

The chain has TRBV5-4 and TRBJ2-5; 9 bases line up with TRBD2. Germline V gene sequence: CDR1 SGHNT, CDR2 YYREEE (reference sequence). Trimming cost V 3 bases and J 5 bases; bases outside gene matches: 14. This CDR3 spans 17 amino acids. The CDR3 coding sequence is TGTGCCAGCAGCTCGTACGGCGGGAGGGCCTTCCGGGAGACCCAGTACTTC. The encoded protein is CASSSYGGRAFRETQYF.

The chain links TRBV19 to TRBJ1-2; 8 bases are shared with TRBD1. This CDR3 spans 17 amino acids. Germline V gene sequence: CDR1 LNHDA, CDR2 SQIVND (reference sequence). V was clipped by 3 bases and J by 0 bases; unmatched bases: 9. The CDR3 loop reads CASSIVPGQGTNYGYTF. The DNA for the CDR3 is TGTGCCAGTAGTATTGTCCCCGGACAGGGTACTAACTATGGCTACACCTTC.

As regards this clone: An end of the junction differs from the germline gene, which may be a read error. The V and J genes are TRBV28 and TRBJ1-6, with no clear D. CDR3 size: 14 residues. Germline CDR1 MDHEN, CDR2 SYDVKM. Here the CDR3 reads CASGLRTTYSPLHF. CDR3 bases: TGTGCCAGCGGTTTAAGGACCACATATTCACCCCTCCACTTT.

The rearrangement uses TRBV27 and TRBJ1-1, with D possibly TRBD1 on 6 matching bases. This CDR3 has 11 residues. V shed 9 bases and J shed 14 bases, with 19 bases lying between them. Germline CDR1 is MNHEY and CDR2 is SMNVEV (reference sequence). In DNA, the CDR3 is TGTGCCAGGGGGATAGGGGGGTGGTCCTTCTTT. It codes for CARGIGGWSFF.

The V call is TRBV27, the J call TRBJ1-5, with D unclear. The CDR3 contains 16 residues. The V end lost 1 base, the J end lost 7 bases, and 17 bases lay between the germline ends. Germline CDR1 and CDR2: MNHEY and SMNVEV (reference sequence). The CDR3 spells CASSLLGRGIEQPQHF. The CDR3 nucleotides are TGTGCCAGCAGTTTATTGGGTAGAGGCATCGAGCAGCCCCAGCATTTT.

This CDR3 reads CASSLKARGFGEAFF. The CDR3 bases are TGTGCCAGCAGTTTAAAAGCCAGGGGGTTCGGTGAAGCTTTCTTT. The gene calls are TRBV28 and TRBJ1-1; 7 bases are shared with TRBD1. The germline gives CDR1 MDHEN, CDR2 SYDVKM. The length of the CDR3 is 15 residues. V shed 2 bases and J 7 bases; nucleotides not matched to a gene: 10.

In this sample, this clone turned up once. The V gene is TRBV28, the J gene TRBJ1-1; D is possibly TRBD1 (6 bases). CDR1 and CDR2 (germline): MDHEN, SYDVKM. The germline V and J ends were trimmed by 3 bases and 5 bases, with 28 bases remaining between them. The CDR3 is 19 amino acids. Here the CDR3 reads CASSLVAGAKPYPGTEAFF. CDR3 DNA: TGTGCCAGCAGTTTGGTGGCAGGGGCAAAACCTTACCCTGGAACTGAAGCTTTCTTT.

The V gene is TRBV19, the J gene TRBJ2-3; 8 nucleotides align to TRBD1. The germline CDR1 and CDR2 sequences are LNHDA and SQIVND (reference sequence). The CDR3 loop spans 14 amino acids. After removal of 2 bases from V and 3 bases from J, the junction contained 1 base not matched to a gene. CDR3 in DNA: TGTGCCAGTAGTATACGGACAGGGACAGATACGCAGTATTTT. The encoded protein is CASSIRTGTDTQYF.

The V gene is TRBV14, the J gene TRBJ2-1; unclear D gene. This CDR3 spans 16 amino acids. V shed 0 bases and J shed 3 bases, with 12 bases lying between them. From germline, CDR1 is SGHDN and CDR2 FVKESK. The CDR3 is CASSQDERSYYNEQFF. For the CDR3, the DNA is TGTGCCAGCAGCCAAGATGAGAGGTCCTACTACAATGAGCAGTTCTTC.

This clone was seen a single time. The chain joins TRBV30 to TRBJ1-5, with 7 bases that match TRBD1. With 0 bases clipped from V and 4 bases from J, the junction kept 9 bases outside the gene matches. This CDR3 has 16 residues. Germline CDR1 is GTSNPN and CDR2 is SVGIG (reference sequence). This CDR3 is CAWSVGEGAGNQPQHF. For the CDR3, the DNA is TGTGCCTGGAGTGTTGGGGAGGGGGCTGGGAATCAGCCCCAGCATTTT.

The chain has TRBV2 and TRBJ1-1, with TRBD1 matching 8 bases. The V segment lost 5 bases and the J segment 4 bases; nucleotides outside the gene matches: 3. The germline CDR1 and CDR2 sequences are SNHLY and FYNNEI. The CDR3 contains 13 residues. The CDR3 sequence is CASSFDRGTEAFF. The CDR3 region has the DNA TGTGCCAGCAGTTTCGACAGGGGCACTGAAGCTTTCTTT.

The V gene is TRBV7-3, the J gene TRBJ1-4; D unresolved. This CDR3 has 16 amino acids. Germline assignment: CDR1 SGHTA and CDR2 FQGTGA. The ends were cut back, 3 bases at V and 5 bases at J, with 16 bases in the middle. In nucleotides, the CDR3 is TGTGCCAGCAGCTTCCCGGTAGAGTCCAACAATGAAAAACTGTTTTTT. Its protein is CASSFPVESNNEKLFF.

The chain uses TRBV6-5 and TRBJ2-1; TRBD2 matches at 7 bases. CDR1 is MNHEY, CDR2 SVGAGI, per germline. The trim removed 4 bases at V and 10 bases at J, leaving 13 bases unmatched. The CDR3 is 15 amino acids. The CDR3, as DNA: TGTGCCAGCAGTTCCCGGACTAGGTCCCTCCCGGAGCAGTTCTTC. As protein: CASSSRTRSLPEQFF.

Only one count was recorded for this clone. The chain links TRBV10-3 to TRBJ1-5, with 7 bases matching TRBD1. Germline V CDR1 and CDR2: ENHRY, SYGVKD. V trimming: 7 bases; J trimming: 2 bases; junction bases outside the gene matches: 2. The CDR3 totals 13 residues. The CDR3 DNA follows: TGTGCCATCACCCAGGGGGGCAATCAGCCCCAGCATTTT. Translated, it gives CAITQGGNQPQHF.

The V gene is TRBV15, the J gene TRBJ2-7; a weak D match, TRBD2 (5 bases). This CDR3 contains 20 residues. Trimming stripped 2 bases from V and 1 base from J, with 27 bases between. The V gene's germline CDR1 is LNHNV and CDR2 YYDKDF (reference sequence). The CDR3 loop is CATSRKLGEGSFGKSYEQYF. CDR3 nucleotide sequence: TGTGCCACCAGCAGAAAACTCGGAGAGGGAAGCTTTGGGAAATCCTACGAGCAGTACTTC.